This T cell receptor beta chain was identified in a study of blood T cell repertoires in COVID-19. Study background: PBMCs, B-cell-depleted T cells, or T cells were the source of the cDNA or gDNA that made up the material.

Data came from immunoSEQ multiplex PCR; TCRdb stores just in-frame clones and leaves some out. The sample carries fewer than 300,000 clones, 80% to 95% recorded once. Recruited during active infection, patients (from Seattle) were subsequently followed longitudinally. The CDR3 has 13 residues. Germline CDR1 LNHDA, CDR2 SQIVND (reference sequence). Trimming removed 0 bases from V and 4 bases from J, with 4 bases in between. The source of this sequence is a woman aged 30 to 39 with COVID-19, enrolled during active disease. Sequencing input: peripheral blood. The chain combines TRBV19 with TRBJ2-1, with D unclear. CDR3 amino acids: CASSIDSYNEQFF. CDR3 in DNA: TGTGCCAGTAGTATAGACAGTTACAATGAGCAGTTCTTC.